One and the same sample provided the 30 T cell receptor beta chains below, sequenced in a study of T cells in narcolepsy. Sequencing was performed with immunoSEQ multiplex PCR; in TCRdb, only in-frame clones are kept and a portion is missing. The table includes 35,000 to 40,000 clones, roughly 84% detected once. Sample: CD45RA- memory CD4+ T cells from PBMCs. The receptors here all came from a human donor with narcolepsy.

The chain carries TRBV29-1 and TRBJ2-1; maybe TRBD2 (7 bases). Per the germline V gene, CDR1 is SQVTM and CDR2 is ANQGSEA. Trimming removed 5 bases from V and 9 bases from J, with 17 bases in between. The CDR3 extends over 13 amino acids. CDR3 protein: CSVYPGGAGEQFF. In nucleotides, the CDR3 is TGCAGCGTTTACCCTGGGGGGGCAGGTGAGCAGTTCTTC.

The CDR3 loop reads CASSQGQANSPLHF. The CDR3 DNA reads as TGCGCCAGCAGCCAAGGGCAGGCCAATTCACCCCTCCACTTT. This sequence joins TRBV4-3 and TRBJ1-6; D not resolved. The CDR3 covers 14 residues. Trimming took off 1 base at V and 7 bases at J, with 8 bases between the two ends. The germline V gene encodes CDR1 LGHNA and CDR2 YSLEER.

V usage is TRBV4-3 and J usage is TRBJ2-1; TRBD2 matches at 10 bases. Trimming at V came to 1 base and at J to 7 bases, leaving 4 bases not matched to a gene. From germline, CDR1 is LGHNA and CDR2 YSLEER. The CDR3 extends over 15 amino acids. The CDR3 spells CASSQGTSGANEQFF. For the CDR3, the DNA is TGCGCCAGCAGCCAAGGAACTAGCGGGGCAAATGAGCAGTTCTTC.

The chain couples TRBV5-1 to TRBJ1-2; TRBD1 matches 9 bases. This CDR3 contains 15 residues. V trimming: 0 bases; J trimming: 6 bases; junction bases outside the gene matches: 6. Germline-derived CDR1 and CDR2 are SGHRS and YFSETQ. CDR3 protein: CASSLAAGQGHGYTF. As DNA, the CDR3 is TGCGCCAGCAGCTTGGCCGCGGGACAGGGTCATGGCTACACCTTC.

The chain links TRBV5-1 to TRBJ1-5, with no clear D. Germline V CDR1 and CDR2: SGHRS, YFSETQ. V was trimmed by 2 bases and J by 11 bases, leaving 17 bases between them. The CDR3 runs 14 residues. The CDR3 reads CASSFDGLLEAQHF. The CDR3 bases are TGCGCCAGCAGCTTTGACGGACTACTTGAGGCCCAGCATTTT.

The chain couples TRBV6-5 to TRBJ2-3; D is possibly TRBD2 (6 bases). Trimming pared 0 bases from V and 3 bases from J, leaving 13 bases between. This CDR3 contains 16 residues. CDR1 is MNHEY and CDR2 is SVGAGI in the germline V gene. CDR3 region: CASSYSWGRKTDTQYF. The CDR3 coding sequence is TGTGCCAGCAGTTACTCATGGGGGAGGAAGACAGATACGCAGTATTTT.

The rearrangement joins TRBV19 to TRBJ1-1; TRBD1 agrees at 8 bases. This CDR3 spans 15 amino acids. Germline assignment: CDR1 LNHDA and CDR2 SQIVND (reference sequence). The ends lost 5 bases at V and 3 bases at J; junction bases unmatched: 8. CDR3 sequence reads: CASSPLDRVYTEAFF. DNA for the CDR3: TGTGCCAGTAGTCCCCTGGACAGGGTGTACACTGAAGCTTTCTTT.

The chain combines TRBV6-5 with TRBJ1-1; D not resolved. The CDR3 is made up of 13 amino acids. CDR1 and CDR2 (germline): MNHEY, SVGAGI. The V and J ends lost 5 bases and 5 bases respectively, with 12 bases between them. The DNA of the CDR3 is TGTGCCAGCAGTCAGCACATTGGTACTGAAGCTTTCTTT. Translated, it gives CASSQHIGTEAFF.

The rearrangement uses TRBV7-2 and TRBJ1-2, with a weak D call TRBD1 (5 bases). This CDR3 has 13 residues. V lost 5 bases and J lost 7, with 14 bases in between. Looked up from germline, CDR1 is SGHTA and CDR2 is FQGNSA. The CDR3 DNA is TGTGCCAGCAGCGATAGACAGTTGGGTGGCTACACCTTC. Translating it yields CASSDRQLGGYTF. The entire variable domain, with the rest obtained from reference TRBV7-2 and TRBJ1-2, is as follows: GAGVSQSPSNKVTEKGKDVELRCDPISGHTALYWYRQSLGQGLEFLIYFQGNSAPDKSGLPSDRFSAERTGGSVSTLTIQRTQQEDSAVYLCASSDRQLGGYTFGSGTRLTVV.

J is TRBJ2-3 and V is TRBV12-5; 8 bases align to TRBD1. The CDR3 consists of 16 residues. CDR1 LGHNT and CDR2 FRNRAP come from the germline V gene. With V trimmed by 5 bases and J by 4 bases, 11 bases remained unmatched. CDR3 DNA sequence: TGTGCTAGTGGTCCGCCGGGACAGGTACGGGCAGATACGCAGTATTTT. It codes for CASGPPGQVRADTQYF.

The V call is TRBV5-4, the J call TRBJ1-3; TRBD1 agrees at 8 bases. The CDR3 is made up of 14 amino acids. V shed 5 bases and J 3 bases; nucleotides not matched to a gene: 4. Germline values: CDR1 SGHNT, CDR2 YYREEE (reference sequence). The CDR3 loop is CASRPGGGGNTIYF. CDR3 coding DNA: TGTGCCAGCAGGCCAGGGGGCGGTGGAAACACCATATATTTT.

The gene calls are TRBV7-2 and TRBJ2-3, with 10 bases matching TRBD2. The V gene end was trimmed by 3 bases and the J gene end by 7 bases; junction bases not matched to a gene: 7. CDR3 length equals 15 residues. Germline V gives CDR1 SGHTA, CDR2 FQGNSA. CDR3 region: CASSFLAGEAYTQYF. CDR3 DNA sequence: TGTGCCAGCAGCTTCCTAGCGGGGGAAGCCTATACGCAGTATTTT. Together with reference TRBV7-2 and TRBJ2-3, the CDR3 gives the full variable domain: GAGVSQSPSNKVTEKGKDVELRCDPISGHTALYWYRQSLGQGLEFLIYFQGNSAPDKSGLPSDRFSAERTGGSVSTLTIQRTQQEDSAVYLCASSFLAGEAYTQYFGPGTRLTVL.

The chain couples TRBV4-2 to TRBJ1-4; 12 nucleotides match TRBD1. With V trimmed by 0 bases and J by 2 bases, 1 base remained unmatched. The CDR3 runs 17 residues. The V gene's germline CDR1 is LGHNA and CDR2 YNFKEQ. In DNA, the CDR3 is TGTGCCAGCAGCCAAGATGGGACAGGGGGCACTAATGAAAAACTGTTTTTT. Its protein is CASSQDGTGGTNEKLFF.

This chain joins TRBV4-3 and TRBJ1-6; D gene uncertain. Germline CDR1 reads LGHNA; CDR2 reads YSLEER. The CDR3 is 15 amino acids. Trimming removed 0 bases at V and 4 bases at J, with 7 bases between. Here the CDR3 DNA reads TGCGCCAGCAGCCAAGAAGCCGATTATAATTCACCCCTCCACTTT. It encodes CASSQEADYNSPLHF.

This clone was seen a single time. CDR3 amino acids: CASSLAGGVGSPLHF. For the CDR3, the DNA is TGTGCCAGCAGCTTAGCAGGGGGCGTAGGTTCACCCCTCCACTTT. The chain recombines TRBV11-2 with TRBJ1-6; 8 nucleotides align to TRBD1. V gave up 1 base and J gave up 9 bases; unmatched junction bases: 5. CDR3 size: 15 residues. Germline CDR1 and CDR2: SGHAT and FQNNGV.

The chain joins TRBV6-5 to TRBJ2-2, with D hard to call. The germline gives CDR1 MNHEY, CDR2 SVGAGI. The CDR3 has 13 residues. The ends were cut back, 5 bases at V and 3 bases at J, with 7 bases in the middle. DNA of the CDR3: TGTGCCAGCAGTAACCAGTACACCGGGGAGCTGTTTTTT. It translates to CASSNQYTGELFF.

This clone occurred once. V is TRBV28 and J is TRBJ1-2; tentative D call: TRBD1 (5 bases). Germline V lookup: CDR1 MDHEN, CDR2 SYDVKM. V lost 1 base to trimming and J lost 8 bases, with 14 bases between them. This CDR3 is built from 14 residues. The CDR3, as DNA: TGTGCCAGCAGTTTATCCTCCCAGGGAGGCGGCTACACCTTC. As protein: CASSLSSQGGGYTF.

V is TRBV11-2 and J is TRBJ2-3, with D uncertain. The CDR3 has 15 residues. V lost 0 bases to trimming and J lost 7 bases, with 14 bases between them. Germline-derived CDR1 and CDR2 are SGHAT and FQNNGV. CDR3 in amino acids: CASSLEGPFGNTQYF. CDR3 in DNA: TGTGCCAGCAGCTTAGAGGGCCCCTTTGGGAATACGCAGTATTTT.

This sequence joins TRBV6-1 and TRBJ1-1, with D uncertain. Trimming pared 8 bases from V and 0 bases from J, leaving 13 bases between. Germline V gene data show CDR1 as MNHNS and CDR2 as SASEGT. This CDR3 comprises 14 residues. The CDR3 DNA reads TGTGCCAGCTGGGCCCGACCAATGAACACTGAAGCTTTCTTT. Translated, it gives CASWARPMNTEAFF.

The J gene is TRBJ2-3, the V gene TRBV2; 8 bases map to TRBD1. Germline CDR1 SNHLY, CDR2 FYNNEI. V trimming: 6 bases; J trimming: 3 bases; junction bases outside the gene matches: 14. The CDR3 is 17 residues long. CDR3 coding DNA: TGTGCCAGCAGAGAGGGGAGGACAGGGAGGTCTACAGATACGCAGTATTTT. Residues: CASREGRTGRSTDTQYF.

The chain has TRBV30 and TRBJ2-3; the match to TRBD1 covers 7 bases. This CDR3 contains 13 residues. V trimming: 3 bases; J trimming: 9 bases; junction bases outside the gene matches: 9. The germline CDR1 and CDR2 sequences are GTSNPN and SVGIG (reference sequence). The CDR3 reads CAWSPQGVTTQYF. CDR3 in DNA: TGTGCCTGGAGCCCTCAGGGGGTCACCACGCAGTATTTT.

This sequence joins TRBV5-1 and TRBJ1-3; 7 bases are a match to TRBD1. V dropped 0 bases and J dropped 0; count of bases not matched to a gene: 3. CDR1 is SGHRS and CDR2 is YFSETQ in the germline V gene. The CDR3 is 16 amino acids. CDR3 region: CASSLGPGGSGNTIYF. The CDR3 DNA reads TGCGCCAGCAGCTTGGGTCCAGGGGGCTCTGGAAACACCATATATTTT.

V gene TRBV4-3 combines with J gene TRBJ1-2, with D perhaps TRBD1 (6 bases). The length of the CDR3 is 14 residues. From germline, CDR1 is LGHNA and CDR2 YSLEER. The ends were cut back, 3 bases at V and 6 bases at J, with 14 bases in the middle. In DNA form, the CDR3 reads TGCGCCAGCAGCCAGCAGGGCCAGGGGCATGGCTACACCTTC. Its translation is CASSQQGQGHGYTF.

The rearrangement links TRBV5-1 to TRBJ2-7, with TRBD2 identical over 9 bases. This CDR3 has 14 residues. Germline CDR1 is SGHRS and CDR2 is YFSETQ. J gave up 5 bases and V 8 bases, and 11 bases lay outside the gene matches. The CDR3 region is CASRGGGANDEQYF. In DNA form, the CDR3 reads TGCGCCAGTCGGGGCGGGGGGGCCAACGACGAGCAGTACTTC.

The chain is built from TRBV6-5 and TRBJ1-2; D is unresolved. Germline values: CDR1 MNHEY, CDR2 SVGAGI. Trimming took 6 bases from V and 7 from J, leaving 15 bases between them. The CDR3 is 13 amino acids. The CDR3 nucleotides are TGTGCCAGCAGGTCCATGTTAGAAGGTGGCTACACCTTC. This codes for CASRSMLEGGYTF.

The chain joins TRBV7-6 to TRBJ2-5, with D perhaps TRBD2 (5 bases). Germline CDR1 and CDR2: SGHVS and FNYEAQ. This CDR3 is 15 amino acids long. The ends were cut back, 4 bases at V and 4 bases at J, with 16 bases in the middle. The chain's CDR3 is CASSSTGMDGETQYF. Written as DNA, the CDR3 is TGTGCCAGCAGCTCAACGGGGATGGACGGAGAGACCCAGTACTTC.

The CDR3 loop reads CASSAGRSSSGNTIYF. CDR3 sequence (DNA): TGTGCCAGCAGCGCGGGGCGGTCCTCCTCTGGAAACACCATATATTTT. This rearrangement joins TRBV11-3 to TRBJ1-3, with D possibly being TRBD1 (5 bases). The CDR3 is made up of 16 amino acids. Looked up from germline, CDR1 is SGHNT and CDR2 is YENEEA. V was shortened by 5 bases and J by 0 bases, with 14 bases between the two germline ends.

The chain links TRBV7-2 to TRBJ2-3; tentatively, D is TRBD2 (5 bases). V shed 5 bases and J shed 4 bases, with 10 bases lying between them. This CDR3 has 13 residues. Per germline, CDR1 SGHTA and CDR2 FQGNSA. The CDR3 sequence: CASSQSGADTQYF. CDR3 coding DNA: TGTGCCAGCAGCCAGAGCGGTGCAGATACGCAGTATTTT.

This clone was detected only a few times. The chain uses TRBV28 and TRBJ2-7, with 11 positions matching TRBD2. The CDR3 spans 17 residues. The V segment lost 3 bases and the J segment 0 bases; nucleotides outside the gene matches: 7. CDR1 is MDHEN, CDR2 SYDVKM, per germline. In DNA, the CDR3 is TGTGCCAGCAGTTTGACGACTAGCGGGGTGAACTCCTACGAGCAGTACTTC. Its protein product is CASSLTTSGVNSYEQYF.

V gene TRBV10-3 combines with J gene TRBJ1-2; weak D call: TRBD1 (6 bases). V shed 8 bases and J shed 7 bases, with 23 bases lying between them. The germline V gene encodes CDR1 ENHRY and CDR2 SYGVKD. The CDR3 consists of 15 residues. DNA of the CDR3: TGTGCCATCGCCCAAGCGGGGGGCCCCGGGGCTGGCTACACCTTC. This gives the protein CAIAQAGGPGAGYTF.